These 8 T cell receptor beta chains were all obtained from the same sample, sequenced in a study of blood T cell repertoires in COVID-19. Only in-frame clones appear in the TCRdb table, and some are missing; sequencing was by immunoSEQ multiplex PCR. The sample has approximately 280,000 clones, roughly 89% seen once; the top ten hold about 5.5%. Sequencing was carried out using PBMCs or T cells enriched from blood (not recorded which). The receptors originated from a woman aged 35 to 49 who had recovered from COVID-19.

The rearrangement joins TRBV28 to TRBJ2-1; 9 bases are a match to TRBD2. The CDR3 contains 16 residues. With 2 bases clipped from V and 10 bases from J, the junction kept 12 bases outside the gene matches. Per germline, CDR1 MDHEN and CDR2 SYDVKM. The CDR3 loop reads CASSLISGSYPREQFF. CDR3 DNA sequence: TGTGCCAGCAGTTTAATTAGCGGGAGTTACCCCAGGGAGCAGTTCTTC. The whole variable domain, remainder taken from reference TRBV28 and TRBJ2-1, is DVKVTQSSRYLVKRTGEKVFLECVQDMDHENMFWYRQDPGLGLRLIYFSYDVKMKEKGDIPEGYSVSREKKERFSLILESASTNQTSMYLCASSLISGSYPREQFFGPGTRLTVL.

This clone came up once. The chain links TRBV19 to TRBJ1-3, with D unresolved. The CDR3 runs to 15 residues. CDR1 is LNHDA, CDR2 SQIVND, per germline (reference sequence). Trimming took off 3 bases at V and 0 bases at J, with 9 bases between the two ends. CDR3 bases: TGTGCCAGTAGTATCTTGGGGAGCTCTGGAAACACCATATATTTT. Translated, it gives CASSILGSSGNTIYF.

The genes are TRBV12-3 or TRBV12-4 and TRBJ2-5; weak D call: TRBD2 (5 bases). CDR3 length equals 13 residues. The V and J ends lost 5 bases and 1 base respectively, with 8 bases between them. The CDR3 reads CASSLTSQETQYF. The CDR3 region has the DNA TGTGCCAGCAGTCTCACTAGCCAAGAGACCCAGTACTTC.

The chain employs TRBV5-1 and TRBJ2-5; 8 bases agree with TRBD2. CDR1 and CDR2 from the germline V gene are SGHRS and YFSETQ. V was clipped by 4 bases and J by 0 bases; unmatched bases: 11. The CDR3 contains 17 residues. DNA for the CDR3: TGCGCCAGCAGCCCCCTAGGTAGCGGGGCGTACCAAGAGACCCAGTACTTC. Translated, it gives CASSPLGSGAYQETQYF.

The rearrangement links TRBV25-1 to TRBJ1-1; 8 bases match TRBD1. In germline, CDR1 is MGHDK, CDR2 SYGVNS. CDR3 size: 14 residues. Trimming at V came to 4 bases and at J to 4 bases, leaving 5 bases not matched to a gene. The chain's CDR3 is CASSASDRATEAFF. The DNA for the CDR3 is TGTGCCAGCAGTGCGTCGGACAGGGCCACTGAAGCTTTCTTT.

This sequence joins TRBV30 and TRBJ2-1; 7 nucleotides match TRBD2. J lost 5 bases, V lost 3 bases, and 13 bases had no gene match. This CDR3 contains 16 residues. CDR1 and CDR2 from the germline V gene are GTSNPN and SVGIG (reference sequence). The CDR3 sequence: CAWRGHPAGLNNEQFF. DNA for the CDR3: TGTGCCTGGAGGGGCCATCCAGCGGGGCTAAACAATGAGCAGTTCTTC.

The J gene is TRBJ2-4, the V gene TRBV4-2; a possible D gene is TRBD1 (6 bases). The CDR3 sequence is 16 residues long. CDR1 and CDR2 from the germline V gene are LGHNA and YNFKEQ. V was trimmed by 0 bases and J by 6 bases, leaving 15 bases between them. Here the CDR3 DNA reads TGTGCCAGCAGCCAAGAGGTAGGACAGTGGGGAAACATTCAGTACTTC. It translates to CASSQEVGQWGNIQYF.

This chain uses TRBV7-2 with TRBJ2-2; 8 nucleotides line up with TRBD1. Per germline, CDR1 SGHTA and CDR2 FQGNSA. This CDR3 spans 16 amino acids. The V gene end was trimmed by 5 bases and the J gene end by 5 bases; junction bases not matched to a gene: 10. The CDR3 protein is CASSTGQGKLTGELFF. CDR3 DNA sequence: TGTGCCAGCAGCACCGGACAGGGAAAGTTGACCGGGGAGCTGTTTTTT.